This T cell receptor beta chain is from a study of blood T cell repertoires in COVID-19. Overall study context: Donors in the United States, Italy and Spain gave samples during acute or convalescent COVID-19. PBMCs, B-cell-depleted T cells, or T cells were the source of the cDNA or gDNA that made up the material.

V lost 5 bases and J 6 bases, leaving 7 bases between the germline ends. The germline V gene encodes CDR1 SEHNR and CDR2 FQNEAQ (reference sequence). There are 11 residues in the CDR3. In the source study's methods: Reference gene primer amplification gave estimated nucleated cell counts. The method was immunoSEQ multiplex PCR; TCRdb's version includes in-frame clones alone and lacks a portion of them. Clone size and V and J calls were adopted from that table, with D and trimming inferred from the DNA. The sample lists about 150,000 clones; approximately 80% were seen once. One Seattle source followed patients from active infection through their disease course.

The sequenced material came from peripheral blood. This chain uses TRBV7-9 with TRBJ1-1, with D unresolved. This sequence originates from a woman in her sixties with COVID-19, enrolled during active disease. The CDR3 spells CASSAQAEAFF. CDR3 bases: TGTGCCAGCAGCGCTCAGGCTGAAGCTTTCTTT.